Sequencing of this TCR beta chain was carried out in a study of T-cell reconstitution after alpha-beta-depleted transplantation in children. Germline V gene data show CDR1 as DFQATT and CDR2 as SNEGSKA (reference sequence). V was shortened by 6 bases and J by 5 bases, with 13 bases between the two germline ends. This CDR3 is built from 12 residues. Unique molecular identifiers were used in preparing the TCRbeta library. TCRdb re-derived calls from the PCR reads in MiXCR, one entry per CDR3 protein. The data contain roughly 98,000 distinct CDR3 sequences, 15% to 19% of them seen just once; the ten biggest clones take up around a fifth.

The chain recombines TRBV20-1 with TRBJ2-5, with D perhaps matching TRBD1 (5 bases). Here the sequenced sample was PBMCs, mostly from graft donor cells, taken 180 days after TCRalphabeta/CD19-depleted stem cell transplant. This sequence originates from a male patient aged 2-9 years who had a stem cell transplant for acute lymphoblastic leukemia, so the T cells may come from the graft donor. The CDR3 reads CSARAGSETQYF. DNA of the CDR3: TGCAGTGCCCGAGCAGGGTCGGAGACCCAGTACTTC.